Shown below are 6 T cell receptor beta chains from a single sample sequenced in a study of technical replicates of blood from several donors. Profiled with immunoSEQ multiplex PCR; TCRdb holds only in-frame clones, not every one. The table includes 90,000 to 100,000 clones, around 96% detected once. What was sequenced was T cells isolated from PBMCs. The receptors stem from a human donor in good health.

This clone turned up a few times. The rearrangement uses TRBV7-8 and TRBJ1-2; 7 positions agree with TRBD1. The CDR3 consists of 14 residues. CDR1 and CDR2 (germline): SGHVS, FQNEAQ. The V and J ends lost 1 base and 5 bases, in that order; junction bases with no gene match: 4. The CDR3 DNA sequence: TGTGCCAGCAGCTTAGAGGGACAGCCGTATGGCTACACCTTC. This encodes CASSLEGQPYGYTF.

The chain couples TRBV30 to TRBJ1-2; the match to TRBD1 covers 7 bases. Germline trimming cut 7 bases from V and 5 bases from J; bases unmatched to any gene: 10. The CDR3 is 13 amino acids. CDR1 is GTSNPN, CDR2 SVGIG, per germline (reference sequence). The CDR3 loop reads CAYETGTAYGYTF. The CDR3 DNA reads as TGTGCCTACGAGACAGGGACGGCATATGGCTACACCTTC.

The rearrangement uses TRBV14 and TRBJ2-7, with 10 bases lining up with TRBD2. CDR1 is SGHDN and CDR2 is FVKESK in the germline V gene. V trimming: 4 bases; J trimming: 3 bases; junction bases outside the gene matches: 3. This CDR3 has 14 residues. The CDR3 region is CASSLAGGIYEQYF. CDR3 nucleotides: TGTGCCAGCAGCCTAGCGGGAGGCATCTACGAGCAGTACTTC.

V is TRBV19 and J is TRBJ1-5; no clear D gene. The CDR3 loop spans 14 amino acids. Germline CDR1 LNHDA, CDR2 SQIVND (reference sequence). V lost 4 bases to trimming and J lost 1 base, with 8 bases between them. CDR3 DNA: TGTGCCAGTAGTACCGTAGCCAGCAATCAGCCCCAGCATTTT. Translated: CASSTVASNQPQHF.

The rearrangement joins TRBV18 to TRBJ2-5, with a tentative D call TRBD2 (6 bases). The CDR3 is made up of 15 amino acids. Germline lookup yields CDR1 KGHSH and CDR2 LQKENI. V was shortened by 6 bases and J by 7 bases, with 21 bases between the two germline ends. The CDR3 DNA follows: TGTGCCAGCTCGGACTCGCCGGGAGCAAAGGGGACCCAGTACTTC. Its protein product is CASSDSPGAKGTQYF. The full variable domain, its missing parts supplied by reference TRBV18 and TRBJ2-5, is NAGVMQNPRHLVRRRGQEARLRCSPMKGHSHVYWYRQLPEEGLKFMVYLQKENIIDESGMPKERFSAEFPKEGPSILRIQQVVRGDSAAYFCASSDSPGAKGTQYFGPGTRLLVL.

A single count supports this clone. The chain has TRBV19 and TRBJ2-5; TRBD2 agrees at 7 bases. CDR1 and CDR2 (germline): LNHDA, SQIVND (reference sequence). V shed 3 bases and J 2 bases; nucleotides not matched to a gene: 6. This CDR3 has 15 residues. DNA of the CDR3: TGTGCCAGTAGTATGGGAGCGGGGCGACAAGAGACCCAGTACTTC. Translation gives CASSMGAGRQETQYF.